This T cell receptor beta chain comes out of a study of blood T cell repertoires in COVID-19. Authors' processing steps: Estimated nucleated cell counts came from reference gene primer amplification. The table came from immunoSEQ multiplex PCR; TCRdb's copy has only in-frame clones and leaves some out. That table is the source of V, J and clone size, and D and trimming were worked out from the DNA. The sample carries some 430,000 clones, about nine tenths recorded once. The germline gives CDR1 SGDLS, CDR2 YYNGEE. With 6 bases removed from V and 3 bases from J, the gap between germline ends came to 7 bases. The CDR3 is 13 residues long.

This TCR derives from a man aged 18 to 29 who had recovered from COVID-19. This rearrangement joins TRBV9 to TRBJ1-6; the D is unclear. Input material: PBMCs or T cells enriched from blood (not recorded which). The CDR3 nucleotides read TGTGCCAGCAACTTGAACTATAATTCACCCCTCCACTTT. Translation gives CASNLNYNSPLHF.